This TCR beta chain is from a study of cytomegalovirus exposure and HLA in healthy donors. Findings of the study overall: Reportedly, cytomegalovirus status was diagnosed with high sensitivity and specificity. The authors listed 164 TCR beta chains as cytomegalovirus-associated.

These donors were members of the 120-subject validation cohort, a group separate from the approximately 670-subject first cohort. A remark on this clone: Antigen specificity is unknown.

Per germline, CDR1 SGHVS and CDR2 FNYEAQ. This CDR3 is built from 14 residues. V dropped 2 bases and J dropped 8 bases, with 15 bases sitting between them. Only in-frame clones appear in the TCRdb table, and some are missing; sequencing was by immunoSEQ multiplex PCR. The sample includes under 300,000 clones, nearly 90% of them seen just once. The TCR sequence derives from a woman between 18 and 30 years old in good health and CMV-seronegative. Specimen: PBMCs. The chain employs TRBV7-6 and TRBJ1-2; possibly TRBD1 for D (6 bases). CDR3 nucleotides: TGTGCCAGCAGCTTATTGGGGCAGGGACACGGCTACACCTTC. Its translation is CASSLLGQGHGYTF. Full variable domain (missing parts from reference TRBV7-6 and TRBJ1-2): GAGVSQSPRYKVTKRGQDVALRCDPISGHVSLYWYRQALGQGPEFLTYFNYEAQQDKSGLPNDRFSAERPEGSISTLTIQRTEQRDSAMYRCASSLLGQGHGYTFGSGTRLTVV.